Each of the 23 T cell receptor beta chains below was sequenced from the same sample in a study of blood T cell repertoires in COVID-19. Clones were read by immunoSEQ multiplex PCR, and TCRdb kept only the in-frame ones, dropping some. The repertoire holds approximately 86,000 clones, around four fifths seen once, with 3.4% in the top ten. The sample consisted of peripheral blood. These receptors were collected from a man in his forties or fifties with acute or convalescent COVID-19.

V usage is TRBV14 and J usage is TRBJ2-3; D is possibly TRBD1 (6 bases). Trimming shortened V by 4 bases and J by 4 bases, and 27 bases separated the two germline ends. The CDR3 totals 19 residues. The germline V gene encodes CDR1 SGHDN and CDR2 FVKESK. The CDR3: CASSPRQDPEAFRSDTQYF. CDR3 DNA sequence: TGTGCCAGCAGCCCCCGACAGGACCCTGAAGCGTTCCGGTCAGATACGCAGTATTTT.

The genes are TRBV5-1 and TRBJ2-6; D remains ambiguous. Germline-derived CDR1 and CDR2 are SGHRS and YFSETQ. Between the trimmed V and J ends, which lost 4 bases and 3 bases, there was a span of 11 bases. The CDR3 spans 15 residues. In DNA form, the CDR3 reads TGCGCCAGCAGCGTGGACCTCGGTGGGGCCAACGTCCTGACTTTC. Residues: CASSVDLGGANVLTF. The entire variable domain, with the rest obtained from reference TRBV5-1 and TRBJ2-6, is as follows: KAGVTQTPRYLIKTRGQQVTLSCSPISGHRSVSWYQQTPGQGLQFLFEYFSETQRNKGNFPGRFSGRQFSNSRSEMNVSTLELGDSALYLCASSVDLGGANVLTFGAGSRLTVL.

The chain recombines TRBV7-2 with TRBJ2-1; TRBD1 is a possible D gene (5 bases). Germline assignment: CDR1 SGHTA and CDR2 FQGNSA. The CDR3 totals 14 residues. Trimming took 1 base from V and 7 from J, leaving 11 bases between them. In nucleotides, the CDR3 is TGTGCCAGCAGCTTAGACAGGTTAGGGAATGAGCAGTTCTTC. Protein sequence: CASSLDRLGNEQFF.

CDR3 nucleotides: TGTGCCAGCAGGAAATCGACACTCTCCTACGAGCAGTACTTC. Amino acid sequence: CASRKSTLSYEQYF. The genes are TRBV5-6 and TRBJ2-7; no clear D. Trimming took 5 bases from V and 0 from J, leaving 12 bases between them. This CDR3 is 14 amino acids long. Germline-derived CDR1 and CDR2 are SGHDT and YYEEEE.

The chain has TRBV7-8 and TRBJ1-3; D is ambiguous. Germline-derived CDR1 and CDR2 are SGHVS and FQNEAQ. Trimming took 1 base from V and 2 from J, leaving 6 bases between them. The CDR3 extends over 14 amino acids. For the CDR3, the DNA is TGTGCCAGCAGCTTAGGAGTAACTGGAAACACCATATATTTT. Translated: CASSLGVTGNTIYF.

Here the CDR3 reads CASSPLLAGGNYEQYF. The CDR3 DNA reads TGTGCCAGCAGTCCGCTCTTAGCGGGGGGGAACTACGAGCAGTACTTC. The V and J genes are TRBV6-2 or TRBV6-3 and TRBJ2-7; 11 nucleotides line up with TRBD2. This CDR3 comprises 16 residues. CDR1 and CDR2 (germline): MNHEY, SVGEGT. The junction had 9 bases not matched to a gene; V was cut back by 5 bases and J by 3 bases.

J is TRBJ2-7 and V is TRBV12-5, with D possibly TRBD1 on 6 matching bases. Germline CDR1 is LGHNT and CDR2 is FRNRAP. The CDR3 loop spans 13 amino acids. V was cut by 6 bases and J by 2 bases, with 11 bases left in between. The CDR3 loop reads CASGAGVTYEQYF. The CDR3 DNA reads as TGTGCTAGTGGAGCAGGGGTAACCTACGAGCAGTACTTC.

The chain combines TRBV25-1 with TRBJ2-3; a weak D match, TRBD2 (6 bases). The germline V and J ends were trimmed by 7 bases and 0 bases, with 14 bases remaining between them. This CDR3 comprises 15 residues. Germline V gives CDR1 MGHDK, CDR2 SYGVNS. CDR3 amino acids: CASTPSGPSTDTQYF. For the CDR3, the DNA is TGTGCCAGCACCCCAAGCGGGCCTAGCACAGATACGCAGTATTTT. Looking up the rest from reference TRBV25-1 and TRBJ2-3 gives the full variable domain: EADIYQTPRYLVIGTGKKITLECSQTMGHDKMYWYQQDPGMELHLIHYSYGVNSTEKGDLSSESTVSRIRTEHFPLTLESARPSHTSQYLCASTPSGPSTDTQYFGPGTRLTVL.

J is TRBJ2-1 and V is TRBV5-5, with D tentatively TRBD1 (5 bases). CDR1 is SGHKS and CDR2 is YYEKEE in the germline V gene (reference sequence). This CDR3 has 13 residues. The germline V and J ends were trimmed by 2 bases and 9 bases, with 12 bases remaining between them. CDR3 nucleotide sequence: TGTGCCAGCAGCTTCAGGGAATACGGTGAGCAGTTCTTC. Protein product: CASSFREYGEQFF. The whole variable domain, remainder taken from reference TRBV5-5 and TRBJ2-1, is DAGVTQSPTHLIKTRGQQVTLRCSPISGHKSVSWYQQVLGQGPQFIFQYYEKEERGRGNFPDRFSARQFPNYSSELNVNALLLGDSALYLCASSFREYGEQFFGPGTRLTVL.

The chain joins TRBV20-1 to TRBJ1-5; 7 bases match TRBD1. The CDR3 runs 14 residues. V dropped 3 bases and J dropped 4; count of bases not matched to a gene: 6. Per the germline V gene, CDR1 is DFQATT and CDR2 is SNEGSKA (reference sequence). CDR3 DNA sequence: TGCAGTGCTAGTCCAGGGGGTGGAAATCAGCCCCAGCATTTT. Translating it yields CSASPGGGNQPQHF.

This chain joins TRBV19 and TRBJ2-2; TRBD1 matches at 8 bases. The CDR3 spans 15 residues. Trimming at V came to 7 bases and at J to 0 bases, leaving 4 bases not matched to a gene. The germline gives CDR1 LNHDA, CDR2 SQIVND (reference sequence). Here the CDR3 reads CASNQGAANTGELFF. CDR3 bases: TGTGCCAGTAACCAGGGGGCGGCGAACACCGGGGAGCTGTTTTTT.

The rearrangement links TRBV18 to TRBJ1-4; TRBD1 might be the D (6 bases). Germline lookup yields CDR1 KGHSH and CDR2 LQKENI. Trimming stripped 3 bases from V and 7 bases from J, with 12 bases between. The CDR3 extends over 14 amino acids. The CDR3 region has the DNA TGTGCCAGCTCACCTCAGGGGTCGGGTGAAAAACTGTTTTTT. It translates to CASSPQGSGEKLFF.

This chain links TRBV5-4 with TRBJ2-1, with TRBD2 matching over 8 bases. This CDR3 is built from 17 residues. CDR1 and CDR2 from the germline V gene are SGHNT and YYREEE (reference sequence). Losses at the gene ends were 3 bases for V and 6 bases for J; bases not matched to a gene: 14. The CDR3 reads CASSSGLLAGGGNEQFF. The CDR3 DNA follows: TGTGCCAGCAGCTCGGGACTCCTAGCGGGTGGGGGCAATGAGCAGTTCTTC.

The chain couples TRBV6-2 or TRBV6-3 to TRBJ2-1; TRBD1 aligns across 7 bases. J lost 6 bases, V lost 4 bases, and 9 bases had no gene match. This CDR3 has 15 amino acids. Per germline, CDR1 MNHEY and CDR2 SVGEGT. The CDR3 here is CASSLPTGASNEQFF. CDR3 coding DNA: TGTGCCAGCAGTTTACCAACAGGGGCAAGCAATGAGCAGTTCTTC.

This clone appeared once. This chain links TRBV27 with TRBJ2-1, with TRBD2 identical over 8 bases. Germline V gene sequence: CDR1 MNHEY, CDR2 SMNVEV (reference sequence). There are 14 residues in the CDR3. Trimming removed 2 bases from V and 9 bases from J; junction bases left unmatched: 6. The CDR3 protein is CASSLGSSGTEQFF. The DNA for the CDR3 is TGTGCCAGCAGTTTAGGTAGTAGCGGGACTGAGCAGTTCTTC.

V gene TRBV2 combines with J gene TRBJ1-3, with TRBD1 matching over 7 bases. Looked up from germline, CDR1 is SNHLY and CDR2 is FYNNEI. Unmatched junction bases numbered 2, after V lost 5 bases and J lost 1 base. The CDR3 is 14 residues long. The chain's CDR3 is CASSSTGSGNTIYF. Here the CDR3 DNA reads TGTGCCAGCAGTTCGACAGGGTCTGGAAACACCATATATTTT. The full variable domain, rest sourced from reference TRBV2 and TRBJ1-3, is EPEVTQTPSHQVTQMGQEVILRCVPISNHLYFYWYRQILGQKVEFLVSFYNNEISEKSEIFDDQFSVERPDGSNFTLKIRSTKLEDSAMYFCASSSTGSGNTIYFGEGSWLTVV.

The chain links TRBV19 to TRBJ1-5; TRBD1 is a possible D gene (6 bases). From germline, CDR1 is LNHDA and CDR2 SQIVND (reference sequence). The CDR3 covers 14 residues. The V and J ends lost 9 bases and 3 bases respectively, with 15 bases between them. In DNA form, the CDR3 reads TGTGCCAGGAGCGGCAGGGGAGACAATCAGCCCCAGCATTTT. It encodes CARSGRGDNQPQHF.

The CDR3 DNA follows: TGTGCCATCAGCGAGGGACAGGGAGACTATCCGGCCCAGCATTTT. As protein: CAISEGQGDYPAQHF. The chain carries TRBV10-3 and TRBJ1-5; 9 nucleotides match TRBD1. This CDR3 is 15 amino acids long. Germline V gene lookup returns CDR1 ENHRY and CDR2 SYGVKD. V trimming: 6 bases; J trimming: 11 bases; junction bases outside the gene matches: 14.

This clone was counted between two and nine times. The chain carries TRBV6-2 or TRBV6-3 and TRBJ1-1; D gene uncertain. The germline V and J ends were trimmed by 6 bases and 0 bases, with 8 bases remaining between them. The CDR3 has 13 residues. Germline V gene sequence: CDR1 MNHEY, CDR2 SVGEGT. CDR3 coding DNA: TGTGCCAGCAGCCAACTATTGAACACTGAAGCTTTCTTT. This encodes CASSQLLNTEAFF.

The V gene is TRBV4-2, the J gene TRBJ2-7; D remains unclear. This CDR3 spans 15 amino acids. The V end was cut by 0 bases, the J end by 0 bases, with 9 bases between. CDR1 and CDR2 from the germline V gene are LGHNA and YNFKEQ. The CDR3 is CASSQDFGFSYEQYF. CDR3 nucleotides: TGTGCCAGCAGCCAAGATTTCGGTTTCTCCTACGAGCAGTACTTC.

This clone showed up many times. The rearrangement uses TRBV5-6 and TRBJ2-5; D unclear. Germline V lookup: CDR1 SGHDT, CDR2 YYEEEE. The germline V and J ends were trimmed by 0 bases and 5 bases, with 5 bases remaining between them. The CDR3 loop spans 12 amino acids. CDR3 loop: CASSLDMETQYF. In DNA form, the CDR3 reads TGTGCCAGCAGCTTGGACATGGAGACCCAGTACTTC.

The chain has TRBV6-2 or TRBV6-3 and TRBJ2-1, with D hard to call. The CDR3 runs to 15 residues. Germline V gene lookup returns CDR1 MNHEY and CDR2 SVGEGT. V lost 2 bases and J lost 2, with 10 bases in between. The CDR3 nucleotides are TGTGCCAGCAGTTACACACGCGGAGCCTACAATGAGCAGTTCTTC. The encoded protein is CASSYTRGAYNEQFF.

This chain joins TRBV28 and TRBJ2-3; D unresolved. There are 15 residues in the CDR3. The germline V gene encodes CDR1 MDHEN and CDR2 SYDVKM. V was trimmed by 6 bases and J by 4 bases, leaving 17 bases between them. The CDR3 nucleotides are TGTGCCAGCAGCCCGATGACTTTCAGTGCAGATACGCAGTATTTT. Translation gives CASSPMTFSADTQYF. Full variable domain (outside the CDR3, taken from reference TRBV28 and TRBJ2-3): DVKVTQSSRYLVKRTGEKVFLECVQDMDHENMFWYRQDPGLGLRLIYFSYDVKMKEKGDIPEGYSVSREKKERFSLILESASTNQTSMYLCASSPMTFSADTQYFGPGTRLTVL.